The 29 T cell receptor beta chains below were found in one sample sequenced in a study of cytomegalovirus exposure and HLA in healthy donors. Amplification used 60 Vbeta primers and 13 Jbeta primers. Sequencing was performed with immunoSEQ multiplex PCR; in TCRdb, only in-frame clones are kept and a portion is missing. Altogether about 140,000 clones are present, roughly four fifths being singletons, with the ten largest covering over 9.5%. The sequenced sample was PBMCs. The source is a woman between 55 and 75 years old in good health and CMV-seropositive.

The J gene is TRBJ2-1, the V gene TRBV11-2; perhaps TRBD2 as D (5 bases). The V gene lost 5 bases and the J gene lost 9 bases, with 17 bases spanning the gap. Per the germline V gene, CDR1 is SGHAT and CDR2 is FQNNGV. The CDR3 consists of 14 residues. This CDR3 reads CASSPSTVEGEQFF. CDR3 coding DNA: TGTGCCAGCAGCCCCTCTACGGTTGAGGGTGAGCAGTTCTTC.

This sequence joins TRBV6-5 and TRBJ1-1; a possible D gene is TRBD1 (6 bases). CDR1 is MNHEY, CDR2 SVGAGI, per germline. Trimming took off 5 bases at V and 4 bases at J, with 14 bases between the two ends. The CDR3 loop spans 14 amino acids. DNA for the CDR3: TGTGCCAGCAGTCCTTCTTGGGACATCACTGAAGCTTTCTTT. As protein: CASSPSWDITEAFF.

This chain links TRBV5-1 with TRBJ2-3; 11 bases are a match to TRBD1. The CDR3 has 15 residues. V was clipped by 4 bases and J by 5 bases; unmatched bases: 6. Germline CDR1 is SGHRS and CDR2 is YFSETQ. The CDR3 is CASSRRTGGEDTQYF. CDR3 sequence (DNA): TGCGCCAGCAGCCGTAGGACAGGGGGCGAAGATACGCAGTATTTT. The variable domain in full, completed from reference TRBV5-1 and TRBJ2-3, reads KAGVTQTPRYLIKTRGQQVTLSCSPISGHRSVSWYQQTPGQGLQFLFEYFSETQRNKGNFPGRFSGRQFSNSRSEMNVSTLELGDSALYLCASSRRTGGEDTQYFGPGTRLTVL.

The chain joins TRBV28 to TRBJ2-3, with 11 nucleotides matching TRBD2. CDR1 is MDHEN and CDR2 is SYDVKM in the germline V gene. The CDR3 is 16 amino acids. Losses at the gene ends were 8 bases for V and 2 bases for J; bases not matched to a gene: 9. DNA of the CDR3: TGTGCCAGCGAAGGGCTGACTAGCGGGAACACAGATACGCAGTATTTT. It specifies CASEGLTSGNTDTQYF.

The gene calls are TRBV27 and TRBJ2-7; weak D call: TRBD2 (5 bases). This CDR3 spans 15 amino acids. Trimming shortened V by 2 bases and J by 2 bases, and 13 bases separated the two germline ends. The germline V gene encodes CDR1 MNHEY and CDR2 SMNVEV (reference sequence). In DNA form, the CDR3 reads TGTGCCAGCAGTTTAGCCTCCGGGATGACCTACGAGCAGTACTTC. Translated, it gives CASSLASGMTYEQYF.

This chain joins TRBV7-2 and TRBJ2-7; 15 bases agree with TRBD2. CDR1 is SGHTA and CDR2 is FQGNSA in the germline V gene. Unmatched junction bases numbered 7, after V lost 4 bases and J lost 6 bases. The CDR3 spans 16 residues. The CDR3 loop reads CASSSGLAGGQGEQYF. CDR3 DNA: TGTGCCAGCAGCTCGGGACTAGCGGGAGGCCAGGGCGAGCAGTACTTC.

The chain has TRBV4-1 and TRBJ1-5; the D is unclear. Germline loops: CDR1 MGHRA, CDR2 YSYEKL. The V and J ends lost 0 bases and 9 bases respectively, with 15 bases between them. This CDR3 has 15 residues. CDR3 sequence reads: CASSQEGGIEAPQHF. The DNA for the CDR3 is TGCGCCAGCAGCCAAGAAGGAGGGATCGAAGCGCCCCAGCATTTT.

The chain links TRBV7-9 to TRBJ1-3; D ambiguous. CDR3 length: 14 residues. V was cut by 6 bases and J by 0 bases, with 9 bases left in between. Germline CDR1 SEHNR, CDR2 FQNEAQ (reference sequence). This CDR3 reads CASRTYSSGNTIYF. As DNA, the CDR3 is TGTGCCAGCAGGACATATAGCTCTGGAAACACCATATATTTT.

The gene calls are TRBV19 and TRBJ1-5; D is perhaps TRBD1 (6 bases). Germline CDR1 and CDR2: LNHDA and SQIVND (reference sequence). The ends were cut back, 4 bases at V and 2 bases at J, with 18 bases in the middle. CDR3 length: 17 residues. This CDR3 reads CASSTPGQPYGNQPQHF. CDR3 in DNA: TGTGCCAGTAGTACCCCCGGACAGCCATATGGCAATCAGCCCCAGCATTTT.

The chain links TRBV7-3 to TRBJ2-2, with D tentatively TRBD1 (5 bases). This CDR3 is 15 amino acids long. Trimming removed 6 bases from V and 4 bases from J, with 15 bases in between. CDR1 and CDR2 from the germline V gene are SGHTA and FQGTGA. CDR3 nucleotides: TGTGCCAGCAGTCCCCAGGGAACCGGCACCGGGGAGCTGTTTTTT. It translates to CASSPQGTGTGELFF.

This CDR3 is CASSYSTGTDTQYF. DNA of the CDR3: TGTGCCAGCAGTTACTCCACAGGGACAGATACGCAGTATTTT. The V gene is TRBV6-5, the J gene TRBJ2-3, with D perhaps matching TRBD1 (6 bases). Germline V gene data show CDR1 as MNHEY and CDR2 as SVGAGI. CDR3 length: 14 amino acids. V dropped 0 bases and J dropped 3 bases, with 7 bases sitting between them.

This clone was counted a single time. The V gene is TRBV28, the J gene TRBJ2-7, with D uncertain. Deletions cut 4 bases from V and 4 bases from J, with 11 bases between. CDR1 is MDHEN and CDR2 is SYDVKM in the germline V gene. This CDR3 is built from 13 residues. The CDR3 nucleotides are TGTGCCAGCAGTTCCCCCATGACATACGAGCAGTACTTC. The encoded protein is CASSSPMTYEQYF.

V and J are TRBV18 and TRBJ1-1, with D unresolved. The length of the CDR3 is 14 residues. Germline V gives CDR1 KGHSH, CDR2 LQKENI. The V gene lost 3 bases and the J gene lost 1 base, with 9 bases spanning the gap. The CDR3 sequence: CASSPDAGNTEAFF. CDR3 nucleotide sequence: TGTGCCAGCTCACCCGACGCGGGGAACACTGAAGCTTTCTTT.

This clone was seen more than once but under ten times. This chain connects TRBV2 to TRBJ1-1; TRBD1 matches at 8 bases. The germline V gene encodes CDR1 SNHLY and CDR2 FYNNEI. Losses at the gene ends were 8 bases for V and 7 bases for J; bases not matched to a gene: 9. The length of the CDR3 is 13 residues. CDR3 sequence: CASLSTGDNEAFF. CDR3 DNA sequence: TGTGCCAGCCTCTCGACAGGGGATAATGAAGCTTTCTTT.

V is TRBV7-9 and J is TRBJ2-7; 11 bases align to TRBD1. V was clipped by 3 bases and J by 5 bases; unmatched bases: 6. The V gene's germline CDR1 is SEHNR and CDR2 FQNEAQ (reference sequence). The CDR3 totals 15 residues. CDR3 in amino acids: CASSFRDRGLDEQYF. DNA for the CDR3: TGTGCCAGCAGCTTCCGGGACAGGGGGTTGGACGAGCAGTACTTC.

The chain is built from TRBV5-1 and TRBJ2-1; 13 bases align to TRBD2. The V segment lost 7 bases and the J segment 5 bases; nucleotides outside the gene matches: 9. This CDR3 contains 16 residues. The germline CDR1 and CDR2 sequences are SGHRS and YFSETQ. For the CDR3, the DNA is TGCGCCAGCCTCGAACTAGCGGGAGGGGGCCACAATGAGCAGTTCTTC. Translating gives CASLELAGGGHNEQFF.

The V and J genes are TRBV9 and TRBJ2-1; 8 nucleotides align to TRBD2. The CDR3 spans 15 residues. Trimming cost V 4 bases and J 3 bases; bases outside gene matches: 6. Germline V gives CDR1 SGDLS, CDR2 YYNGEE. CDR3 bases: TGTGCCAGCAGCCCCACGGGGGGGGACTACAATGAGCAGTTCTTC. Encoded protein: CASSPTGGDYNEQFF.

The genes are TRBV7-9 and TRBJ1-2; D is unresolved. V dropped 10 bases and J dropped 8 bases, with 14 bases sitting between them. The CDR3 is 11 residues long. Germline values: CDR1 SEHNR, CDR2 FQNEAQ (reference sequence). The CDR3 nucleotides read TGTGCCACCACCCCGGGGAGCGGCTACACCTTC. Its translation: CATTPGSGYTF.

The chain employs TRBV7-9 and TRBJ2-1; possibly TRBD1 for D (6 bases). CDR1 and CDR2 (germline): SEHNR, FQNEAQ (reference sequence). The CDR3 is 14 amino acids. Trimming took 3 bases from V and 3 from J, leaving 9 bases between them. CDR3 region: CASSFGQIYNEQFF. In DNA form, the CDR3 reads TGTGCCAGCAGCTTTGGACAGATCTACAATGAGCAGTTCTTC.

The chain carries TRBV5-8 and TRBJ2-4; TRBD2 might be the D (6 bases). CDR3 size: 17 residues. Germline CDR1 and CDR2: SGHTS and YDEGEE. Trimming shortened V by 1 base and J by 1 base, and 15 bases separated the two germline ends. DNA of the CDR3: TGTGCCAGCAGCTTGTATTTTGGGGGGATCGCCAAAAACATTCAGTACTTC. It translates to CASSLYFGGIAKNIQYF.

The chain carries TRBV28 and TRBJ2-2, with 14 bases fitting TRBD2. V was pared by 8 bases and J by 5 bases, with 13 bases of the junction left unmatched. The CDR3 spans 18 residues. Germline values: CDR1 MDHEN, CDR2 SYDVKM. In DNA, the CDR3 is TGTGCCAGCCAAACCTACGTTGGGACTAGCGGGAGAACCGGGGAGCTGTTTTTT. Translated: CASQTYVGTSGRTGELFF.

The chain uses TRBV5-1 and TRBJ1-2; 11 nucleotides align to TRBD1. Germline V gene sequence: CDR1 SGHRS, CDR2 YFSETQ. Losses at the gene ends were 4 bases for V and 5 bases for J; bases not matched to a gene: 4. The CDR3 contains 14 residues. CDR3: CASSPGQGAYGYTF. The DNA for the CDR3 is TGCGCCAGCAGCCCAGGACAGGGGGCGTATGGCTACACCTTC.

This clone showed up just a few times. The chain's CDR3 is CSTRTGFYEQYF. The CDR3 DNA follows: TGCAGCACTCGTACAGGGTTCTACGAGCAGTACTTC. The chain joins TRBV29-1 to TRBJ2-5, with D tentatively TRBD1 (6 bases). The last part of the DNA fits TRBJ2-7 better; the J call may be wrong. The CDR3 loop spans 12 amino acids. Germline V CDR1 and CDR2: SQVTM, ANQGSEA.

The gene calls are TRBV28 and TRBJ1-4; TRBD1 is a possible D gene (6 bases). Germline-derived CDR1 and CDR2 are MDHEN and SYDVKM. Trimming removed 7 bases from V and 7 bases from J, with 13 bases in between. CDR3 length: 13 residues. CDR3 DNA sequence: TGTGCCAGCATTAAAGGGGGGGGTGAAAAACTGTTTTTT. Translated: CASIKGGGEKLFF.

V is TRBV5-4 and J is TRBJ1-4, with 7 bases matching TRBD1. The CDR3 totals 16 residues. V was clipped by 3 bases and J by 8 bases; unmatched bases: 13. CDR1 is SGHNT and CDR2 is YYREEE in the germline V gene (reference sequence). In DNA, the CDR3 is TGTGCCAGCAGCTACGGCAACTCCGGGACAGCCGAAAAACTGTTTTTT. This sequence encodes CASSYGNSGTAEKLFF.

This chain uses TRBV7-9 with TRBJ1-3, with TRBD1 matching over 7 bases. CDR3 length equals 15 residues. V shed 5 bases and J 8 bases; nucleotides not matched to a gene: 12. Germline V lookup: CDR1 SEHNR, CDR2 FQNEAQ (reference sequence). The CDR3 coding sequence is TGTGCCAGCAGCAAAGTGACAGGGTCGGATGACACCATATATTTT. Encoded protein: CASSKVTGSDDTIYF.

V is TRBV19 and J is TRBJ1-5; D might be TRBD1 (6 bases). The CDR3 totals 16 residues. From germline, CDR1 is LNHDA and CDR2 SQIVND (reference sequence). V dropped 6 bases and J dropped 0 bases, with 15 bases sitting between them. The DNA for the CDR3 is TGTGCCAGTAGGCAAAATGGACAGCTTAGCAATCAGCCCCAGCATTTT. It yields the protein CASRQNGQLSNQPQHF.

The chain combines TRBV7-9 with TRBJ2-7; D tentatively reads TRBD1 or TRBD2 (9 bases each). V was pared by 7 bases and J by 2 bases, with 24 bases between. This CDR3 is 17 amino acids long. Germline lookup yields CDR1 SEHNR and CDR2 FQNEAQ (reference sequence). CDR3 DNA: TGTGCCAGCACCTGGGACAGGGCAAGCGGGAGGACCTACGAGCAGTACTTC. Protein: CASTWDRASGRTYEQYF.

This chain uses TRBV19 with TRBJ1-2, with D perhaps matching TRBD1 (6 bases). The germline gives CDR1 LNHDA, CDR2 SQIVND (reference sequence). This CDR3 spans 14 amino acids. V shed 1 base and J shed 4 bases, with 10 bases lying between them. The chain's CDR3 is CASSIGTGFYGYTF. The CDR3 bases are TGTGCCAGTAGTATAGGAACAGGGTTCTATGGCTACACCTTC.